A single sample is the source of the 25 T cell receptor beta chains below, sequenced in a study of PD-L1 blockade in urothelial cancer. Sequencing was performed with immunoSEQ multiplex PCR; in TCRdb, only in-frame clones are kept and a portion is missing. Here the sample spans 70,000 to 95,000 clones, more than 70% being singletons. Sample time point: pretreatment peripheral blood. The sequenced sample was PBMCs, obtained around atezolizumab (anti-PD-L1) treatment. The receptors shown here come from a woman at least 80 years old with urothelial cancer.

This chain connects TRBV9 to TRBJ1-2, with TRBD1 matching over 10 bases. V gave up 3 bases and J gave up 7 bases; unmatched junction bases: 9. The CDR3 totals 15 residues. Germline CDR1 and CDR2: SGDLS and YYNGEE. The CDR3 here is CASSGRRQGASGYTF. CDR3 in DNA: TGTGCCAGCAGCGGAAGACGACAGGGGGCTTCTGGCTACACCTTC. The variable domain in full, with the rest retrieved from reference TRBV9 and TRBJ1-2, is DSGVTQTPKHLITATGQRVTLRCSPRSGDLSVYWYQQSLDQGLQFLIQYYNGEERAKGNILERFSAQQFPDLHSELNLSSLELGDSALYFCASSGRRQGASGYTFGSGTRLTVV.

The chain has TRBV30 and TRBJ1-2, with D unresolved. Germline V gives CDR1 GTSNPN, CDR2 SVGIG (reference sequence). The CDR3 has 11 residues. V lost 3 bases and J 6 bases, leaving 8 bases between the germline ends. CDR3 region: CAWRGGDGYTF. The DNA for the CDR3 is TGTGCCTGGAGGGGCGGGGATGGCTACACCTTC. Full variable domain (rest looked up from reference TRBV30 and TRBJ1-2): SQTIHQWPATLVQPVGSPLSLECTVEGTSNPNLYWYRQAAGRGLQLLFYSVGIGQISSEVPQNLSASRPQDRQFILSSKKLLLSDSGFYLCAWRGGDGYTFGSGTRLTVV.

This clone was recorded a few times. CDR3 in amino acids: CASSLEGTGVGTEAFF. DNA for the CDR3: TGCGCCAGCAGCTTGGAGGGGACAGGGGTTGGTACTGAAGCTTTCTTT. V is TRBV5-1 and J is TRBJ1-1; 10 bases fit TRBD1. CDR1 and CDR2 (germline): SGHRS, YFSETQ. Trimming at V came to 0 bases and at J to 5 bases, leaving 7 bases not matched to a gene. The CDR3 has 16 residues.

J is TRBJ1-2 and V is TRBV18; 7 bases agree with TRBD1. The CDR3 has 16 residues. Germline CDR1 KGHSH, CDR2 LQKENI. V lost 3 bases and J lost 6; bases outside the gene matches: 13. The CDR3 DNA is TGTGCCAGCTCACCCGGAGGGGTAGGGGGCAGAGATGGCTACACCTTC. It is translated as CASSPGGVGGRDGYTF.

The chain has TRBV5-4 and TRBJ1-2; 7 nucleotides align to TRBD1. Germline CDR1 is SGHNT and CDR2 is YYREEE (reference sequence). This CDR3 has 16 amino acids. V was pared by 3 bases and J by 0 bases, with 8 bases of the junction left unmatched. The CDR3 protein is CASSSGAGGSNYGYTF. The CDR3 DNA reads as TGTGCCAGCAGCTCTGGCGCAGGGGGTTCTAACTATGGCTACACCTTC.

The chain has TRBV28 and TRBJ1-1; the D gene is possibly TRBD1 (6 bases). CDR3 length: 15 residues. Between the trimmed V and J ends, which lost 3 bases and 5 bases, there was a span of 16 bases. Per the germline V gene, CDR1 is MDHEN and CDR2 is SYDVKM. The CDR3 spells CASSFQGREETEAFF. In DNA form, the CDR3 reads TGTGCCAGCAGTTTTCAGGGGCGCGAAGAAACTGAAGCTTTCTTT. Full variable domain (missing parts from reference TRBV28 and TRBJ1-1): DVKVTQSSRYLVKRTGEKVFLECVQDMDHENMFWYRQDPGLGLRLIYFSYDVKMKEKGDIPEGYSVSREKKERFSLILESASTNQTSMYLCASSFQGREETEAFFGQGTRLTVV.

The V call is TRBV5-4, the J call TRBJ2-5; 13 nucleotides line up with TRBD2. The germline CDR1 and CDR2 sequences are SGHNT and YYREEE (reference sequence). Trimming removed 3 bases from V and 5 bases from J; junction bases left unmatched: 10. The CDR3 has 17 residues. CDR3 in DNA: TGTGCCAGCAGCTCCGGACTAGCGGGAGACTCATGGGAGACCCAGTACTTC. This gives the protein CASSSGLAGDSWETQYF.

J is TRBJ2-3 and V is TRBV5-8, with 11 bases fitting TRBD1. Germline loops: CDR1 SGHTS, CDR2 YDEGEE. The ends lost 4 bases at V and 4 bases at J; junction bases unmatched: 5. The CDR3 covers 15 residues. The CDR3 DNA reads TGTGCCAGCAGCCAGTGGACAGGGGGCCCAGATACGCAGTATTTT. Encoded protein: CASSQWTGGPDTQYF.

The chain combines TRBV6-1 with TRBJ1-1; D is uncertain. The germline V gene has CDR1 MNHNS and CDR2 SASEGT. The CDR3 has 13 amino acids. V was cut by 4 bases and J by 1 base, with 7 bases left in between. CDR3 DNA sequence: TGTGCCAGCAGTGGCCAGTCGAACACTGAAGCTTTCTTT. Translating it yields CASSGQSNTEAFF.

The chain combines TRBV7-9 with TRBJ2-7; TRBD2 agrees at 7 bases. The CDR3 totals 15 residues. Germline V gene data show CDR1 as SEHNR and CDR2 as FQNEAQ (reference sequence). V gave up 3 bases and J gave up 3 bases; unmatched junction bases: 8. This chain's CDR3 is CASSFITSVNYEQYF. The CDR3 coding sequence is TGTGCCAGCAGCTTCATAACTAGCGTGAACTACGAGCAGTACTTC.

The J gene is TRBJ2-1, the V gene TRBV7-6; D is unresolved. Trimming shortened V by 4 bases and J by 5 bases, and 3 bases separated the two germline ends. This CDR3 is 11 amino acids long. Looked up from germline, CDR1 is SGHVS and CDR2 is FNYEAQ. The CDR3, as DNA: TGTGCCAGCAGCTACAACAATGAGCAGTTCTTC. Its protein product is CASSYNNEQFF.

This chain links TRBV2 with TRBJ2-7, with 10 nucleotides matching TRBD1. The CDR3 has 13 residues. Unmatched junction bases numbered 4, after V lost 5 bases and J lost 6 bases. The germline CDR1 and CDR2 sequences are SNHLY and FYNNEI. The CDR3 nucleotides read TGTGCCAGCAGTTTCGACAGGGGGCTCGAGCAGTACTTC. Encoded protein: CASSFDRGLEQYF.

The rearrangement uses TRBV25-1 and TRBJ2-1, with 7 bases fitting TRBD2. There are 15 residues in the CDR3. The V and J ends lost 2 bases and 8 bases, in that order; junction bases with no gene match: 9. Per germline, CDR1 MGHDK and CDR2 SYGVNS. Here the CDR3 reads CASSEPSGRAHEQFF. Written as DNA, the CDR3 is TGTGCCAGCAGTGAACCTAGCGGAAGAGCCCATGAGCAGTTCTTC.

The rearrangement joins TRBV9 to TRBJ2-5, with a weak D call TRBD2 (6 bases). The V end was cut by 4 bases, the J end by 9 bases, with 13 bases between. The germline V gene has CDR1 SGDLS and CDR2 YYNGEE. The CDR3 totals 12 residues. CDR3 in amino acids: CASSLRSGAQYF. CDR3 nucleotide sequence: TGTGCCAGCAGCCTCCGGTCGGGGGCCCAGTACTTC.

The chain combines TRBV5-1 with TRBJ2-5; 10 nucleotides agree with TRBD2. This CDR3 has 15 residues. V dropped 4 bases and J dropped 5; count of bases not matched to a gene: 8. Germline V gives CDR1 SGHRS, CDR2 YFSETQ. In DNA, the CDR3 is TGCGCCAGCAGCGTCGGGCTAGCGGGAGAGGAGACCCAGTACTTC. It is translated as CASSVGLAGEETQYF.

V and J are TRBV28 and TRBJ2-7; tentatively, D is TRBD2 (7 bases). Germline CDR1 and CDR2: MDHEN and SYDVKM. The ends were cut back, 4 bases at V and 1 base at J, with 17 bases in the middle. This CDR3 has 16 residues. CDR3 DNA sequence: TGTGCCAGCAGTTGGGGGGGGGCTAGCGGATCCTACGAGCAGTACTTC. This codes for CASSWGGASGSYEQYF. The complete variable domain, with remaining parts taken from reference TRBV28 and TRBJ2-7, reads DVKVTQSSRYLVKRTGEKVFLECVQDMDHENMFWYRQDPGLGLRLIYFSYDVKMKEKGDIPEGYSVSREKKERFSLILESASTNQTSMYLCASSWGGASGSYEQYFGPGTRLTVT.

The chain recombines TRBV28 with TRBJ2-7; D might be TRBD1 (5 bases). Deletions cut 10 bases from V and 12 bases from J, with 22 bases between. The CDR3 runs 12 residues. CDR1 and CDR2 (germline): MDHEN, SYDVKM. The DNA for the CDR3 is TGTGCCACCTCAGTTTTGTCCCAGGGCGGGTACTTC. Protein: CATSVLSQGGYF.

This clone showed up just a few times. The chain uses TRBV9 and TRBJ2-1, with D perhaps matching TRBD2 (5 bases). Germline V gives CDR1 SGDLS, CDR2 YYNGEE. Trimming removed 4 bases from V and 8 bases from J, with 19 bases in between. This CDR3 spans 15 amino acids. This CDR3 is CASSPDPGIPHEQFF. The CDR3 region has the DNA TGTGCCAGCAGCCCGGACCCCGGGATCCCACATGAGCAGTTCTTC.

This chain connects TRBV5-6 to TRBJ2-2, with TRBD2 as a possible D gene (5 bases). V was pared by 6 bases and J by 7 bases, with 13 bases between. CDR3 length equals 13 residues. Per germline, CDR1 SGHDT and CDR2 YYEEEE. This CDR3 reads CASISGGVGELFF. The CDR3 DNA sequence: TGTGCCAGCATCAGCGGTGGGGTCGGGGAGCTGTTTTTT.

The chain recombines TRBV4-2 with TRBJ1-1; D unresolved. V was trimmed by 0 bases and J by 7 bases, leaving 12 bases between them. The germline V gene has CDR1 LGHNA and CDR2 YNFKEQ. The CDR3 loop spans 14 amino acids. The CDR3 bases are TGTGCCAGCAGCCAAGACGCGGAGGTGAGTGAAGCTTTCTTT. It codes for CASSQDAEVSEAFF.

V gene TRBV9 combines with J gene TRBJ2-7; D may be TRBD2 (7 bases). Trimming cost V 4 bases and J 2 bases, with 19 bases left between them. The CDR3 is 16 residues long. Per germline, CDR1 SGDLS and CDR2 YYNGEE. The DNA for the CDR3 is TGTGCCAGCAGCCGCACGGTGGGGGGGGCCACCTACGAGCAGTACTTC. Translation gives CASSRTVGGATYEQYF. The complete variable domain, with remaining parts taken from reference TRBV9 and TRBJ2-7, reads DSGVTQTPKHLITATGQRVTLRCSPRSGDLSVYWYQQSLDQGLQFLIQYYNGEERAKGNILERFSAQQFPDLHSELNLSSLELGDSALYFCASSRTVGGATYEQYFGPGTRLTVT.

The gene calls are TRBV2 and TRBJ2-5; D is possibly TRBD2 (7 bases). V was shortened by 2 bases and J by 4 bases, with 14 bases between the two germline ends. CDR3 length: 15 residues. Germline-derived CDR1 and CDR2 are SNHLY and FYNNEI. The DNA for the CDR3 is TGTGCCAGCAGTGAACAGGGGAGGGTGGGAGAGACCCAGTACTTC. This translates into CASSEQGRVGETQYF.

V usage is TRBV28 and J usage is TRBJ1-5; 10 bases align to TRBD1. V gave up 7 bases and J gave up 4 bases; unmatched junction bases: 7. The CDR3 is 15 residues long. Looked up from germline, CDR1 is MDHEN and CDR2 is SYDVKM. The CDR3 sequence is CASTFSGQGNQPQHF. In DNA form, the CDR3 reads TGTGCCAGCACCTTCTCGGGACAGGGGAATCAGCCCCAGCATTTT. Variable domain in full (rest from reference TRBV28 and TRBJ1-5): DVKVTQSSRYLVKRTGEKVFLECVQDMDHENMFWYRQDPGLGLRLIYFSYDVKMKEKGDIPEGYSVSREKKERFSLILESASTNQTSMYLCASTFSGQGNQPQHFGDGTRLSIL.

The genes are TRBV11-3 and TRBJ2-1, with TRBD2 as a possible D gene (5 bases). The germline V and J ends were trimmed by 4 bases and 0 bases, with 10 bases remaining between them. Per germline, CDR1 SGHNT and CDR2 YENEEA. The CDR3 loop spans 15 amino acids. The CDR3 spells CASSSGSVSYNEQFF. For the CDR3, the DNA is TGTGCCAGCAGCTCGGGGTCCGTCTCCTACAATGAGCAGTTCTTC.

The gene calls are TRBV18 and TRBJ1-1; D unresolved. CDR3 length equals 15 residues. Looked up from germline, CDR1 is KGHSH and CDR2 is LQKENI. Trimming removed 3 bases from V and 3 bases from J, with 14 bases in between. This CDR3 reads CASSPLGVGDTEAFF. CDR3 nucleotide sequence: TGTGCCAGCTCACCCCTCGGTGTCGGTGACACTGAAGCTTTCTTT.